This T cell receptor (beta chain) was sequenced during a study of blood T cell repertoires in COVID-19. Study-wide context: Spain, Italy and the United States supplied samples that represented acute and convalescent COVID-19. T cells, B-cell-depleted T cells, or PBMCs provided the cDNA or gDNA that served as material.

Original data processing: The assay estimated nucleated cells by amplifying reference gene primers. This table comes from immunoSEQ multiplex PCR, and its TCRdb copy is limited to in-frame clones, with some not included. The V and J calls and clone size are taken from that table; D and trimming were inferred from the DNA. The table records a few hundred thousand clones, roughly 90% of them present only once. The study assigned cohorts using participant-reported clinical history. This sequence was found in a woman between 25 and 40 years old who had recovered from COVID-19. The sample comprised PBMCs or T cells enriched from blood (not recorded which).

CDR3: CAWSVIAGAQPQHF. Here the CDR3 DNA reads TGTGCCTGGAGTGTAATAGCGGGCGCTCAGCCCCAGCATTTT. The rearrangement links TRBV30 to TRBJ1-5, with D unresolved. The CDR3 spans 14 residues. Trimming pared 0 bases from V and 6 bases from J, leaving 12 bases between. Germline CDR1 reads GTSNPN; CDR2 reads SVGIG (reference sequence).